These 27 T cell receptor beta chains were sequenced from one sample in a study of T cells in Graves' hyperthyroidism and ophthalmopathy. Researchers took RNA transcripts and amplified the TCR beta CDR3 regions from them. Using the HTBI primer set, a first-round RT-PCR was run on the TCR CDR3. One entry per CDR3 protein, called by TCRdb with MiXCR from the multiplex PCR reads. The sample lists about 350,000 distinct CDR3 sequences; roughly 13% were seen once. Sequencing used blood. These receptors all come from a woman aged 25 to 39 with Graves' hyperthyroidism.

There are many counts of this clonotype. The rearrangement links TRBV2 to TRBJ2-5, with D perhaps matching TRBD1 (5 bases). Trimming took 5 bases from V and 7 from J, leaving 20 bases between them. There are 15 residues in the CDR3. Looked up from germline, CDR1 is SNHLY and CDR2 is FYNNEI. CDR3 DNA sequence: TGTGCCAGCAGTTTCCAGAAGGAGCCTAGGGGGACCCAGTACTTC. Translated, it gives CASSFQKEPRGTQYF.

This clonotype was seen repeatedly, ten times or more. The rearrangement joins TRBV20-1 to TRBJ2-7; 14 nucleotides align to TRBD2. The ends lost 2 bases at V and 9 bases at J; junction bases unmatched: 9. The length of the CDR3 is 15 residues. The germline gives CDR1 DFQATT, CDR2 SNEGSKA (reference sequence). The CDR3 sequence: CSARMPGLAGAVQYF. Here the CDR3 DNA reads TGCAGTGCTAGAATGCCGGGACTAGCGGGAGCGGTGCAGTACTTC.

This clonotype appeared many times. This chain joins TRBV5-1 and TRBJ2-7; 7 nucleotides align to TRBD2. Germline V lookup: CDR1 SGHRS, CDR2 YFSETQ. The CDR3 totals 12 residues. J lost 5 bases, V lost 6 bases, and 5 bases had no gene match. DNA of the CDR3: TGCGCCAGCATGGACGCGGGAGACGAGCAGTACTTC. Translated: CASMDAGDEQYF.

The rearrangement links TRBV6-9 to TRBJ2-2; D gene unclear. The V gene lost 2 bases and the J gene lost 3 bases, with 10 bases spanning the gap. Germline V CDR1 and CDR2: MNHGY, SVAAGI. The CDR3 length is 15 residues. CDR3 in amino acids: CASSYRRLDTGELFF. The CDR3, as DNA: TGTGCCAGCAGTTATCGGCGGTTGGACACCGGGGAGCTGTTTTTT.

This clonotype was detected only a few times. J is TRBJ2-3 and V is TRBV14; no reliable D call. The V gene lost 1 base and the J gene lost 1 base, with 15 bases spanning the gap. Germline assignment: CDR1 SGHDN and CDR2 FVKESK. This CDR3 contains 17 residues. In nucleotides, the CDR3 is TGTGCCAGCAGCCAAGTCGCGCAATTTTACGGCACAGATACGCAGTATTTT. Translating it yields CASSQVAQFYGTDTQYF.

The rearrangement uses TRBV20-1 and TRBJ2-3; D is unclear. The V gene lost 2 bases and the J gene lost 0 bases, with 9 bases spanning the gap. Germline loops: CDR1 DFQATT, CDR2 SNEGSKA (reference sequence). This CDR3 comprises 14 residues. The chain's CDR3 is CSARPGGSTDTQYF. For the CDR3, the DNA is TGCAGTGCTAGACCTGGCGGTAGCACAGATACGCAGTATTTT.

As concerns this clonotype: A clone one base away is much larger, so this may be a read error. Here the CDR3 omits its conserved ending phenylalanine or tryptophan, so a read error is the likely source. The genes are TRBV11-1 and TRBJ2-3; TRBD2 is a possible D gene (5 bases). Looked up from germline, CDR1 is SGHAT and CDR2 is FQDESV (reference sequence). V dropped 5 bases and J dropped 0 bases, with 12 bases sitting between them. The CDR3 length is 15 residues. The CDR3 is CASSGWEKSTDTQYC. CDR3 nucleotides: TGTGCCAGCAGCGGATGGGAGAAGAGCACAGATACGCAGTATTGT.

As to this clonotype: Given a much more abundant clone one base away, this may be a read error. The chain recombines TRBV9 with TRBJ1-4; a weak D match, TRBD1 (6 bases). Germline assignment: CDR1 SGDLS and CDR2 YYNGEE. The CDR3 totals 14 residues. The CDR3 DNA reads as TGTGCCAGCAACGTAGGCCAGGGGCCTGAAAAACTGTTTTTT. As protein: CASNVGQGPEKLFF.

The chain recombines TRBV12-3 or TRBV12-4 with TRBJ1-3; D remains unclear. Trimming left V 5 bases short and J 2 bases short, with 16 bases between. This CDR3 spans 16 amino acids. The CDR3 sequence: CASSPTAIGPGNTIYF. DNA of the CDR3: TGTGCCAGCAGTCCAACAGCGATCGGTCCTGGAAACACCATATATTTT.

This clonotype occurred many times. The V call is TRBV28, the J call TRBJ2-1; 7 positions match TRBD1. V lost 4 bases, J lost 2 bases, and 5 bases stayed unmatched. The CDR3 consists of 15 residues. The germline V gene has CDR1 MDHEN and CDR2 SYDVKM. This CDR3 is CASSSRTGPYNEQFF. In DNA, the CDR3 is TGTGCCAGCAGTTCGAGGACAGGCCCCTACAATGAGCAGTTCTTC.

A few counts support this clonotype. This chain links TRBV24-1 with TRBJ2-3; D unclear. Deletions cut 5 bases from V and 1 base from J, with 6 bases between. This CDR3 region has 13 residues. Germline CDR1 reads KGHDR; CDR2 reads SFDVKD. The CDR3 coding sequence is TGTGCCACCAGTGTTGCGGGCACAGATACGCAGTATTTT. It translates to CATSVAGTDTQYF.

The chain couples TRBV5-1 to TRBJ2-5, with TRBD1 as a possible D gene (5 bases). Trimming removed 0 bases at V and 3 bases at J, with 12 bases between. The CDR3 length is 15 residues. Looked up from germline, CDR1 is SGHRS and CDR2 is YFSETQ. CDR3 in DNA: TGCGCCAGCAGCTTGGAAGGGGCCCGGGAAGAGACCCAGTACTTC. This codes for CASSLEGAREETQYF.

Many counts were recorded for this clonotype. In DNA form, the CDR3 reads TGTGCCAGCAGCTTAGCACAACCTAACGAACGCACAGCAGCCTACGAGCAGTACTTC. This gives the protein CASSLAQPNERTAAYEQYF. The V and J genes are TRBV11-2 and TRBJ2-7; D uncertain. Germline V gives CDR1 SGHAT, CDR2 FQNNGV. The CDR3 runs to 19 residues. Trimming pared 1 base from V and 2 bases from J, leaving 24 bases between.

The rearrangement uses TRBV6-1 and TRBJ2-7; TRBD1 matches at 10 bases. From germline, CDR1 is MNHNS and CDR2 SASEGT. The CDR3 covers 15 residues. The ends lost 7 bases at V and 0 bases at J; junction bases unmatched: 6. The CDR3 loop reads CASKAGTGVSYEQYF. CDR3 DNA: TGTGCCAGCAAAGCCGGGACAGGGGTCTCCTACGAGCAGTACTTC.

This clonotype was seen ten or more times. The V call is TRBV10-3, the J call TRBJ1-1; 7 bases are shared with TRBD1. Germline trimming cut 6 bases from V and 4 bases from J; bases unmatched to any gene: 8. Germline CDR1 ENHRY, CDR2 SYGVKD. This CDR3 contains 14 residues. The CDR3 coding sequence is TGTGCCATCAGCACCGGGACAGTGCCCACTGAAGCTTTCTTT. As protein: CAISTGTVPTEAFF.

This clonotype came up many times. The chain combines TRBV12-3 or TRBV12-4 with TRBJ1-1; D unclear. The CDR3 sequence is 13 residues long. Trimming pared 1 base from V and 8 bases from J, leaving 11 bases between. CDR3 in amino acids: CASSLGGQVEAFF. In nucleotides, the CDR3 is TGTGCCAGCAGTTTAGGCGGGCAGGTCGAAGCTTTCTTT.

Many counts were recorded for this clonotype. V and J are TRBV2 and TRBJ2-3; tentatively, D is TRBD2 (5 bases). Germline V gene lookup returns CDR1 SNHLY and CDR2 FYNNEI. The CDR3 length is 16 residues. The V end lost 8 bases, the J end lost 0 bases, and 18 bases lay between the germline ends. CDR3 coding DNA: TGTGCCAGCCCCCCGAGGGTAACCCCAAGCACAGATACGCAGTATTTT. This codes for CASPPRVTPSTDTQYF.

The chain has TRBV9 and TRBJ2-1; 8 bases are shared with TRBD2. In germline, CDR1 is SGDLS, CDR2 YYNGEE. The V and J ends lost 0 bases and 4 bases, in that order; junction bases with no gene match: 3. This CDR3 is 15 amino acids long. The CDR3 coding sequence is TGTGCCAGCAGCGTAGTAGCGGGGAGTTACAATGAGCAGTTCTTC. Translation: CASSVVAGSYNEQFF.

There are many counts of this clonotype. V gene TRBV10-3 combines with J gene TRBJ1-2; D uncertain. The CDR3 loop spans 12 amino acids. V was pared by 4 bases and J by 3 bases, with 6 bases between. The germline gives CDR1 ENHRY, CDR2 SYGVKD. In nucleotides, the CDR3 is TGTGCCATCAGTGGGGGAGACTATGGCTACACCTTC. Its translation is CAISGGDYGYTF.

The J gene is TRBJ1-1, the V gene TRBV6-1; a possible D gene is TRBD1 (6 bases). The V gene lost 5 bases and the J gene lost 5 bases, with 12 bases spanning the gap. The length of the CDR3 is 13 residues. Germline assignment: CDR1 MNHNS and CDR2 SASEGT. The CDR3 is CASSPDRLTEAFF. CDR3 sequence (DNA): TGTGCCAGCAGTCCCGACAGGCTGACTGAAGCTTTCTTT.

This clonotype was seen repeatedly, ten times or more. This chain links TRBV27 with TRBJ2-7; 8 nucleotides agree with TRBD1. Trimming cost V 4 bases and J 2 bases; bases outside gene matches: 7. Looked up from germline, CDR1 is MNHEY and CDR2 is SMNVEV (reference sequence). This CDR3 comprises 15 residues. The CDR3 nucleotides are TGTGCCAGCAGTTCTATACAGGGGGACGCCTACGAGCAGTACTTC. It encodes CASSSIQGDAYEQYF.

This clonotype was seen ten or more times. The chain couples TRBV20-1 to TRBJ2-7; 9 bases agree with TRBD2. With 4 bases clipped from V and 3 bases from J, the junction kept 10 bases outside the gene matches. CDR1 is DFQATT and CDR2 is SNEGSKA in the germline V gene (reference sequence). The CDR3 sequence is 15 residues long. The CDR3 DNA sequence: TGCAGTGCTATTATACCGGGACTAGCTGTCTACGAGCAGTACTTC. Residues: CSAIIPGLAVYEQYF.

This clonotype was recorded many times. The V and J genes are TRBV11-2 and TRBJ2-5, with unresolved D. Germline CDR1 and CDR2: SGHAT and FQNNGV. V was clipped by 5 bases and J by 5 bases, with 18 bases between them. The CDR3 extends over 15 amino acids. The CDR3 DNA reads TGTGCCAGCAGCCCTCTGGCCGCTTCCTTCGAGACCCAGTACTTC. Translation gives CASSPLAASFETQYF.

The chain couples TRBV3-1 to TRBJ2-3; D possibly corresponds to TRBD2 (5 bases). Germline lookup yields CDR1 LGHDT and CDR2 YNNKEL (reference sequence). The CDR3 is 15 amino acids. Trimming shortened V by 2 bases and J by 5 bases, and 14 bases separated the two germline ends. The CDR3 bases are TGTGCCAGCAGCCAAATGGTGAGGGCGGAAGATACGCAGTATTTT. It yields the protein CASSQMVRAEDTQYF.

This clonotype was observed at least ten times. V and J are TRBV20-1 and TRBJ2-7; TRBD2 agrees at 9 bases. Germline trimming cut 5 bases from V and 6 bases from J; bases unmatched to any gene: 8. The CDR3 consists of 13 residues. Germline V CDR1 and CDR2: DFQATT, SNEGSKA (reference sequence). The CDR3 sequence is CSAHSAGGGEQYF. The DNA of the CDR3 is TGCAGTGCTCACTCAGCGGGGGGCGGCGAGCAGTACTTC.

This clonotype appeared many times. The V gene is TRBV20-1, the J gene TRBJ2-3, with a possible D match to TRBD2 (5 bases). V shed 6 bases and J shed 7 bases, with 17 bases lying between them. CDR1 is DFQATT, CDR2 SNEGSKA, per germline (reference sequence). The CDR3 spans 13 residues. CDR3 coding DNA: TGCAGTGCCGGTCTGGAGGTATCAAATACGCAGTATTTT. It encodes CSAGLEVSNTQYF.

Of note for this clonotype: Just one base apart from a much larger clone, this may be a read error. This chain uses TRBV28 with TRBJ1-4; TRBD1 might be the D (5 bases). V lost 2 bases, J lost 7 bases, and 20 bases lay in between. Per the germline V gene, CDR1 is MDHEN and CDR2 is SYDVKM. This CDR3 has 17 residues. The CDR3 loop reads CASSLQGGSSGAEKLFF. DNA of the CDR3: TGTGCCAGCAGTTTACAGGGCGGTAGTTCCGGGGCTGAAAAACTGTTTTTT. Drawing the rest from reference TRBV28 and TRBJ1-4, the complete variable domain is DVKVTQSSRYLVKRTGEKVFLECVQDMDHENMFWYRQDPGLGLRLIYFSYDVKMKEKGDIPEGYSVSREKKERFSLILESASTNQTSMYLCASSLQGGSSGAEKLFFGSGTQLSVL.